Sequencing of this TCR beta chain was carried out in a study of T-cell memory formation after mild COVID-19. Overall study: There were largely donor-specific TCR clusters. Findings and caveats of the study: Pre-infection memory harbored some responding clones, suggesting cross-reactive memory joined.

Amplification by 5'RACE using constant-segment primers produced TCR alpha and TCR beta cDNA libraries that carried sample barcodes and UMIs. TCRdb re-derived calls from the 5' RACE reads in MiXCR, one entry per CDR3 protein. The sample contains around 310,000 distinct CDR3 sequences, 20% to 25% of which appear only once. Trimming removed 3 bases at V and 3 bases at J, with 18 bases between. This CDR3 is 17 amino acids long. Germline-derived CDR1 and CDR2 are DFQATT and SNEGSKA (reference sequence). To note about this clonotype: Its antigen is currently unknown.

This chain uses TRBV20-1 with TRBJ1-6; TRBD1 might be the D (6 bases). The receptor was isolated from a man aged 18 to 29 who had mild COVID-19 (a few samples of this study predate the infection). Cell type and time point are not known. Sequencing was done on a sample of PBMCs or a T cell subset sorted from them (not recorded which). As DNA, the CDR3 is TGCAGTGCTAGGAGGGGCGCGCGGGGACACTATAATTCACCCCTCCACTTT. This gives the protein CSARRGARGHYNSPLHF.